This paragraph covers one TCR beta chain sequence. These data come from a study of blood T cell repertoires in COVID-19. Study context: From the United States, Italy and Spain came samples of acute and convalescent COVID-19. The analysed material was cDNA or gDNA that came from T cells, B-cell-depleted T cells, or PBMCs.

This CDR3 spans 14 amino acids. Germline V gene lookup returns CDR1 SNHLY and CDR2 FYNNEI. With V trimmed by 7 bases and J by 7 bases, 10 bases remained unmatched. Source study methods: Amplification of reference gene primers provided the estimated nucleated cell counts. This table comes from immunoSEQ multiplex PCR, and its TCRdb copy is limited to in-frame clones, with some not included. That table supplies the V and J calls and clone size; D and trimming were determined from the DNA. The top ten clones hold 1.7% of a sample with over 80,000 clones, roughly 90% of them seen once. The sequenced sample was peripheral blood. The sequence came from a man aged 60 to 69 with acute or convalescent COVID-19. The gene calls are TRBV2 and TRBJ1-2; 9 bases are a match to TRBD1. In DNA, the CDR3 is TGTGCCAGCACCAGGGACAGGGACCCGAGTGGCTACACCTTC. Amino acids: CASTRDRDPSGYTF.